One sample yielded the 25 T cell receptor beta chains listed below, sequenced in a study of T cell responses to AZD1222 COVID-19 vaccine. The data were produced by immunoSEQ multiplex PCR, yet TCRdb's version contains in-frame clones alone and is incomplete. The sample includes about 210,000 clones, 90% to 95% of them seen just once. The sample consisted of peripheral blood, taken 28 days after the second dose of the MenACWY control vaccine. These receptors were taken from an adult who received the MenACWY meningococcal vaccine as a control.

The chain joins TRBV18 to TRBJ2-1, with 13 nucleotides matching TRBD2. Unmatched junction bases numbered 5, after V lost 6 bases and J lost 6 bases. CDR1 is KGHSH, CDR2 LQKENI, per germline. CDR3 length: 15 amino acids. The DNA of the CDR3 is TGTGCCAGCTCCGGGACTAGCGGGACAGGCAATGAGCAGTTCTTC. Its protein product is CASSGTSGTGNEQFF.

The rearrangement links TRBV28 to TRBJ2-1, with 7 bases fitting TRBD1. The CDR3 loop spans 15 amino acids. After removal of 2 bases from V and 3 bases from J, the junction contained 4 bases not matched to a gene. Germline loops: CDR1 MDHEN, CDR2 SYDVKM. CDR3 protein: CASSLPGTDYNEQFF. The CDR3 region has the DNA TGTGCCAGCAGTTTACCCGGGACAGACTACAATGAGCAGTTCTTC.

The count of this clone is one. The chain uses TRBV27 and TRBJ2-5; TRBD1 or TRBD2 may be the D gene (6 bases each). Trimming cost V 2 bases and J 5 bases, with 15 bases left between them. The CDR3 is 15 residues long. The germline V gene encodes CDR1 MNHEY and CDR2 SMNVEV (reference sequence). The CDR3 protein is CASSLEGGSGETQYF. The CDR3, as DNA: TGTGCCAGCAGTTTAGAGGGGGGTTCAGGGGAGACCCAGTACTTC.

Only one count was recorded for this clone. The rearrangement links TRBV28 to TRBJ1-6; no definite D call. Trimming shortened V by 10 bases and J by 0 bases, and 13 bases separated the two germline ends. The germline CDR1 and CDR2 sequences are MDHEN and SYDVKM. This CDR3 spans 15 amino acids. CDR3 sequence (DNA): TGTGCCACCTCGGGAGGGAGCTCCTATAATTCACCCCTCCACTTT. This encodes CATSGGSSYNSPLHF.

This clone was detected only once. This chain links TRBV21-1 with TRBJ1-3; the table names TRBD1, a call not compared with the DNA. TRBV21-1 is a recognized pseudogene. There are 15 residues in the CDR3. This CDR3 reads CASSFRGSSGNTIYF. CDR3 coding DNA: TGTGCCAGCAGTTTCAGGGGGAGCTCTGGAAACACCATATATTTT.

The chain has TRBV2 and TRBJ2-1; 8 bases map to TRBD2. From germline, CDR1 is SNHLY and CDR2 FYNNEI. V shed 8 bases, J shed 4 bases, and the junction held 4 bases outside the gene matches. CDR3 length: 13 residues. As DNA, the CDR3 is TGTGCCAGCGCCGGGACTAGTTACAATGAGCAGTTCTTC. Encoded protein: CASAGTSYNEQFF.

CDR3 DNA sequence: TGTGCCAGCGGGCTACAGGAAAAACTGTTTTTT. It encodes CASGLQEKLFF. The chain joins TRBV28 to TRBJ1-4; D unresolved. The CDR3 consists of 11 residues. Germline assignment: CDR1 MDHEN and CDR2 SYDVKM. V was pared by 8 bases and J by 8 bases, with 9 bases between.

The CDR3 sequence: CAWSLSQERKGYTF. The CDR3 bases are TGTGCCTGGAGTCTTAGTCAGGAAAGGAAGGGCTACACCTTC. The V gene is TRBV30, the J gene TRBJ1-2; D gene ambiguous. The CDR3 length is 14 residues. Germline CDR1 and CDR2: GTSNPN and SVGIG (reference sequence). V was cut by 2 bases and J by 8 bases, with 18 bases left in between.

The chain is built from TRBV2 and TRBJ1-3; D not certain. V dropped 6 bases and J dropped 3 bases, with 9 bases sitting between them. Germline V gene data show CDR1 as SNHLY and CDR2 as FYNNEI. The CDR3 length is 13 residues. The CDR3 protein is CASSGVNGNTIYF. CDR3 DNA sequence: TGTGCCAGCAGCGGCGTGAATGGAAACACCATATATTTT.

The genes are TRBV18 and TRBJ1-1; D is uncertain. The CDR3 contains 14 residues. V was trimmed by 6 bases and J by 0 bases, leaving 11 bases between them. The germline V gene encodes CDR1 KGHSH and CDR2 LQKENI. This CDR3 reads CASSPLGLNTEAFF. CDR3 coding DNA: TGTGCCAGCTCCCCGCTTGGGCTGAACACTGAAGCTTTCTTT.

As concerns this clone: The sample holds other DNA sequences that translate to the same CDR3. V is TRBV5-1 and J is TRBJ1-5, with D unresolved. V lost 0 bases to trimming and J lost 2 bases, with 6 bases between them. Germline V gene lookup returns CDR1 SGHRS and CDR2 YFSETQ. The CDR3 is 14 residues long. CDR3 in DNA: TGCGCCAGCAGCTTGGAAGGCGGCAATCAGCCCCAGCATTTT. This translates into CASSLEGGNQPQHF.

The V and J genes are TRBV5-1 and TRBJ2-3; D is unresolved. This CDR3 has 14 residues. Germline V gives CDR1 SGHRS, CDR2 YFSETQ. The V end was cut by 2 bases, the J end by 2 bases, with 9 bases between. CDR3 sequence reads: CASSFLGFTDTQYF. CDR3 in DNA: TGCGCCAGCAGCTTTCTGGGGTTCACAGATACGCAGTATTTT.

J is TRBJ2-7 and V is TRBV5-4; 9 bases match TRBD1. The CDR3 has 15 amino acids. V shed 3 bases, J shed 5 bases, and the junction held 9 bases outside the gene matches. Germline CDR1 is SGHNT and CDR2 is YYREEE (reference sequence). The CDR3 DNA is TGTGCCAGCAGCTCCCCGGGACAGGGCTTCAACGAGCAGTACTTC. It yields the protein CASSSPGQGFNEQYF.

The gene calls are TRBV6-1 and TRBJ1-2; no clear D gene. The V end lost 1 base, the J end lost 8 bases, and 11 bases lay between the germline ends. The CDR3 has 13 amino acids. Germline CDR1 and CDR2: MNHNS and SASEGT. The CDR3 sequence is CASSEGPRQGYTF. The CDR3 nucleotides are TGTGCCAGCAGTGAAGGTCCTCGGCAGGGCTACACCTTC.

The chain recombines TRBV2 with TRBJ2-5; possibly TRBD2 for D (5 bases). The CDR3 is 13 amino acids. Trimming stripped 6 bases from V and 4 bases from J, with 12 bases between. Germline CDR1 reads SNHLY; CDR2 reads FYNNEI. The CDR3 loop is CASRTGMGETQYF. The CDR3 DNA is TGTGCCAGCAGGACGGGGATGGGAGAGACCCAGTACTTC.

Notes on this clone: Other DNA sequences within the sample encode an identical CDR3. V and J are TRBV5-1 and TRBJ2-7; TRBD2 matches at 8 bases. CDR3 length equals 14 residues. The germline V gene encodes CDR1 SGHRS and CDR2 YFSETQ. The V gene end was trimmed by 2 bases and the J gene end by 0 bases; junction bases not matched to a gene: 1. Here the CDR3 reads CASSLSGSSYEQYF. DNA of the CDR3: TGCGCCAGCAGCTTAAGCGGGAGCTCCTACGAGCAGTACTTC.

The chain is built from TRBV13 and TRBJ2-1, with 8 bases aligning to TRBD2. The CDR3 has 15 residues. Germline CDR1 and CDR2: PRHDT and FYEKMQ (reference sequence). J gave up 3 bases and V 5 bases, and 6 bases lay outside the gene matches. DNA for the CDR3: TGTGCCAGCAGCCGCTCGGGACTAGGCTACAATGAGCAGTTCTTC. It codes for CASSRSGLGYNEQFF.

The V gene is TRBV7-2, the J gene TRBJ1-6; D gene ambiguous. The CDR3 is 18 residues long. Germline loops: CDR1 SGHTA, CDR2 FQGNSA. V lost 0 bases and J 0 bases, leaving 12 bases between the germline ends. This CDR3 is CASSLALRMSSYNSPLHF. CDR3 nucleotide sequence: TGTGCCAGCAGCTTAGCCCTCCGAATGAGCTCCTATAATTCACCCCTCCACTTT. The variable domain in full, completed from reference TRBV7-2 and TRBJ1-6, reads GAGVSQSPSNKVTEKGKDVELRCDPISGHTALYWYRQSLGQGLEFLIYFQGNSAPDKSGLPSDRFSAERTGGSVSTLTIQRTQQEDSAVYLCASSLALRMSSYNSPLHFGNGTRLTVT.

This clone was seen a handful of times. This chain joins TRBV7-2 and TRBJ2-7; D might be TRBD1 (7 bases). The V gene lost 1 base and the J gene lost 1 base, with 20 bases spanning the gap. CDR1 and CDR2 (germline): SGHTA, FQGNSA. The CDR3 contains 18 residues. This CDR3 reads CASSLGRGGGEVSYEQYF. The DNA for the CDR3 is TGTGCCAGCAGCTTAGGAAGAGGAGGGGGCGAGGTGTCCTACGAGCAGTACTTC.

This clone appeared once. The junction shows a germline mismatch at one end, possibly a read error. Here the CDR3 reads CAGSSTGNEQYF. Written as DNA, the CDR3 is TGTGCCGGCAGTTCAACAGGGAACGAGCAGTACTTC. J is TRBJ2-7 and V is TRBV2; possibly TRBD1 for D (6 bases). The CDR3 runs to 12 residues. CDR1 is SNHLY and CDR2 is FYNNEI in the germline V gene.

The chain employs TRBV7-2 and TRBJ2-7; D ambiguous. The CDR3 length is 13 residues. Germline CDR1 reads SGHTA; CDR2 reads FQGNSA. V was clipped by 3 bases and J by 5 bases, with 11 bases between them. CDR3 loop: CASSFGRRDEQYF. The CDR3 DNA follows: TGTGCCAGCAGCTTCGGGCGGCGAGACGAGCAGTACTTC. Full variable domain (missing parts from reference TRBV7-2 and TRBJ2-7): GAGVSQSPSNKVTEKGKDVELRCDPISGHTALYWYRQSLGQGLEFLIYFQGNSAPDKSGLPSDRFSAERTGGSVSTLTIQRTQQEDSAVYLCASSFGRRDEQYFGPGTRLTVT.

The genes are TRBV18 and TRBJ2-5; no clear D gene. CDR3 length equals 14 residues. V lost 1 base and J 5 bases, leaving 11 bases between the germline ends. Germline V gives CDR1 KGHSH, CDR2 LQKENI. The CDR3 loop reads CASSPQSKRETQYF. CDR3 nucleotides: TGTGCCAGCTCACCACAATCGAAACGGGAGACCCAGTACTTC.

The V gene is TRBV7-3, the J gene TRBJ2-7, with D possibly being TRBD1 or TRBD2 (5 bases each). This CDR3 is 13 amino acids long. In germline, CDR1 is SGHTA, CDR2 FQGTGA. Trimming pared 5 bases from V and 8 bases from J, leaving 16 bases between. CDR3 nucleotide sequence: TGTGCCAGCAGCCCGGGACGGCTTGGACAGCAGTACTTC. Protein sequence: CASSPGRLGQQYF. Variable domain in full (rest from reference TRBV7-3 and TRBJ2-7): GAGVSQTPSNKVTEKGKYVELRCDPISGHTALYWYRQSLGQGPEFLIYFQGTGAADDSGLPNDRFFAVRPEGSVSTLKIQRTERGDSAVYLCASSPGRLGQQYFGPGTRLTVT.

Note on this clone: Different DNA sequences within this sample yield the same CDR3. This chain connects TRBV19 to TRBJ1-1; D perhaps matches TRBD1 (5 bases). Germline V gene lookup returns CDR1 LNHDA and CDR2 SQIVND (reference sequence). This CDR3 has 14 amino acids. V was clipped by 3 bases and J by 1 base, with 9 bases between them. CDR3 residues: CASSIRQTNTEAFF. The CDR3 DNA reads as TGTGCCAGTAGTATCAGACAGACGAACACTGAAGCTTTCTTT. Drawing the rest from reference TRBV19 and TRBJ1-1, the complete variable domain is DGGITQSPKYLFRKEGQNVTLSCEQNLNHDAMYWYRQDPGQGLRLIYYSQIVNDFQKGDIAEGYSVSREKKESFPLTVTSAQKNPTAFYLCASSIRQTNTEAFFGQGTRLTVV.

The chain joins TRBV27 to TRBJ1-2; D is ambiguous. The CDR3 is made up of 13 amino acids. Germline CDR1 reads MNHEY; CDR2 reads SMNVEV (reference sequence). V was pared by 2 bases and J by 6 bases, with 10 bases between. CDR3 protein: CASSLISGDGYTF. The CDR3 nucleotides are TGTGCCAGCAGTTTAATATCCGGGGATGGCTACACCTTC.